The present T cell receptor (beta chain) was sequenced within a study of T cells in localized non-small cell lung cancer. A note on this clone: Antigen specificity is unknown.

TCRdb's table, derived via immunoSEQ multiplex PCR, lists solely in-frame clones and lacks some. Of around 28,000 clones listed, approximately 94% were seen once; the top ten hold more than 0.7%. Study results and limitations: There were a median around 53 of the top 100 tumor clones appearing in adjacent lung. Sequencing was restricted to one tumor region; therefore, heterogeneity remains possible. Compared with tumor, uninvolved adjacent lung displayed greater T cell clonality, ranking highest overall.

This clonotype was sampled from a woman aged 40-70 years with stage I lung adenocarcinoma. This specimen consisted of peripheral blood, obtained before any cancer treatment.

CDR3 region: CASSLEGRSGTEAFF. The CDR3 nucleotides read TGTGCCAGCAGCTTGGAAGGCAGGTCGGGCACTGAAGCTTTCTTT. The chain has TRBV5-6 and TRBJ1-1; D unclear. The CDR3 is 15 residues long. V lost 0 bases to trimming and J lost 4 bases, with 13 bases between them. Germline loops: CDR1 SGHDT, CDR2 YYEEEE. The whole variable domain, remainder taken from reference TRBV5-6 and TRBJ1-1, is DAGVTQSPTHLIKTRGQQVTLRCSPKSGHDTVSWYQQALGQGPQFIFQYYEEEERQRGNFPDRFSGHQFPNYSSELNVNALLLGDSALYLCASSLEGRSGTEAFFGQGTRLTVV.